These T cell receptor beta chains were read from a single sample in a study of T-cell memory formation after mild COVID-19. Via MiXCR, TCRdb re-called the 5' RACE reads, giving one row per CDR3 protein. The profile covers 300,000 to 400,000 distinct CDR3 sequences, with approximately 12% appearing a single time and over 20% taken by the ten largest. Source material: PBMCs or a T cell subset sorted from them (not recorded which). The receptors stem from a man aged 18 to 29 who had mild COVID-19 (a few samples of this study predate the infection). Cell type and time point are not known. Both conserved end residues are part of each CDR3. The order of the fields is V gene, clone size, D gene, J gene, CDR3 protein, CDR3 DNA. D genes are given only for firm matches. A clone size is listed for some rows: how often the clone was seen (once, few, many), or a class if it is expanded.

v_gene: TRBV5-1; abundance: few; d_gene: -; j_gene: TRBJ2-5; CDR3aa: CASSLNGGEGQTQYF; CDR3nt: TGCGCCAGCAGCTTAAACGGGGGTGAGGGGCAGACCCAGTACTTC
v_gene: TRBV7-6; abundance: -; d_gene: -; j_gene: TRBJ1-1; CDR3aa: CASSLEAVATEAFF; CDR3nt: TGTGCCAGCAGCTTAGAGGCGGTTGCTACTGAAGCTTTCTTT
v_gene: TRBV7-6; abundance: few; d_gene: TRBD1; j_gene: TRBJ2-5; CDR3aa: CASNHIRDRGYRETQYF; CDR3nt: TGTGCCAGCAACCACATCCGGGACAGAGGATACAGGGAGACCCAGTACTTC
v_gene: TRBV4-3; abundance: few; d_gene: -; j_gene: TRBJ2-7; CDR3aa: CASSPGWGVGNEQYF; CDR3nt: TGCGCCAGCAGCCCTGGCTGGGGGGTGGGAAACGAGCAGTACTTC
v_gene: TRBV28; abundance: once; d_gene: -; j_gene: TRBJ2-3; CDR3aa: CAILSGSTDTQYF; CDR3nt: TGTGCCATTCTGAGCGGGAGCACAGATACGCAGTATTTT
v_gene: TRBV5-1; abundance: few; d_gene: -; j_gene: TRBJ1-6; CDR3aa: CASSLTVAGSSPLHF; CDR3nt: TGCGCCAGCAGCTTGACGGTGGCTGGGTCGTCACCCCTCCACTTT
v_gene: TRBV6-2/TRBV6-3; abundance: few; d_gene: -; j_gene: TRBJ1-2; CDR3aa: CALWGRAYGYTF; CDR3nt: TGTGCCCTCTGGGGCCGGGCCTATGGCTACACCTTC
v_gene: TRBV12-3/TRBV12-4; abundance: many; d_gene: TRBD1; j_gene: TRBJ2-7; CDR3aa: CASSAGTGNYEQYF; CDR3nt: TGTGCCAGCAGTGCCGGGACAGGGAACTACGAGCAGTACTTC
v_gene: TRBV18; abundance: many; d_gene: -; j_gene: TRBJ1-3; CDR3aa: CASSRDTGNTIYF; CDR3nt: TGTGCCAGCTCGCGGGACACTGGAAACACCATATATTTT
v_gene: TRBV11-2; abundance: -; d_gene: -; j_gene: TRBJ1-2; CDR3aa: CASGPVKGSNYGYTF; CDR3nt: TGTGCCAGCGGCCCGGTAAAGGGATCTAACTATGGCTACACCTTC
v_gene: TRBV10-3; abundance: many; d_gene: TRBD1; j_gene: TRBJ2-5; CDR3aa: CAATTGRSQETQYF; CDR3nt: TGTGCCGCGACGACAGGGAGATCCCAAGAGACCCAGTACTTC
v_gene: TRBV19; abundance: -; d_gene: -; j_gene: TRBJ1-4; CDR3aa: CASTSDGTTNEKLFF; CDR3nt: TGTGCCAGTACTTCCGACGGTACAACTAATGAAAAACTGTTTTTT
v_gene: TRBV4-1; abundance: -; d_gene: -; j_gene: TRBJ2-5; CDR3aa: CASSQDQAFGETQYF; CDR3nt: TGCGCCAGCAGCCAAGATCAGGCATTCGGAGAGACCCAGTACTTC
v_gene: TRBV6-5; abundance: many; d_gene: -; j_gene: TRBJ2-3; CDR3aa: CASGGSTDTQYF; CDR3nt: TGTGCCAGCGGGGGCTCTACAGATACGCAGTATTTT
v_gene: TRBV6-5; abundance: few; d_gene: TRBD1; j_gene: TRBJ2-7; CDR3aa: CASSAPHRTGLYF; CDR3nt: TGTGCCAGCAGTGCCCCTCACCGGACAGGTTTGTACTTC
v_gene: TRBV7-9; abundance: many; d_gene: TRBD1; j_gene: TRBJ2-5; CDR3aa: CASSGQGGETQYF; CDR3nt: TGTGCCAGCAGCGGACAGGGGGGGGAGACCCAGTACTTC
v_gene: TRBV4-1; abundance: -; d_gene: -; j_gene: TRBJ1-5; CDR3aa: CASSQADTVSNQPQHF; CDR3nt: TGCGCCAGCAGCCAAGCTGACACGGTTAGCAATCAGCCCCAGCATTTT
v_gene: TRBV11-2; abundance: few; d_gene: -; j_gene: TRBJ1-1; CDR3aa: CASSSRAGGENTEAFF; CDR3nt: TGTGCCAGCAGCTCTCGGGCAGGAGGAGAGAACACTGAAGCTTTCTTT
v_gene: TRBV4-3; abundance: few; d_gene: TRBD2; j_gene: TRBJ2-5; CDR3aa: CASSQGTSKETQYF; CDR3nt: TGCGCCAGCAGCCAAGGGACTAGCAAGGAGACCCAGTACTTC
v_gene: TRBV7-2; abundance: -; d_gene: -; j_gene: TRBJ1-5; CDR3aa: CASSLGGRNQPQHF; CDR3nt: TGTGCCAGCAGCTTAGGAGGGCGCAATCAGCCCCAGCATTTT
v_gene: TRBV20-1; abundance: few; d_gene: -; j_gene: TRBJ1-2; CDR3aa: CSALRESRTAYGYTF; CDR3nt: TGCAGTGCTCTTAGAGAGTCCAGGACAGCCTATGGCTACACCTTC
v_gene: TRBV4-1; abundance: few; d_gene: -; j_gene: TRBJ1-2; CDR3aa: CASSQGPGGQRQVNYGYTF; CDR3nt: TGCGCCAGCAGCCAAGGGCCCGGAGGACAGCGACAGGTTAACTATGGCTACACCTTC
v_gene: TRBV6-5; abundance: few; d_gene: -; j_gene: TRBJ2-1; CDR3aa: CASSYSIGNGHNEQFF; CDR3nt: TGTGCCAGCAGTTACTCGATAGGGAACGGCCACAATGAGCAGTTCTTC
v_gene: TRBV2; abundance: -; d_gene: -; j_gene: TRBJ2-3; CDR3aa: CASTEVDTQYF; CDR3nt: TGTGCCAGCACTGAGGTGGATACGCAGTATTTT
v_gene: TRBV20-1; abundance: -; d_gene: TRBD2; j_gene: TRBJ2-1; CDR3aa: CSAQGLAGPYNEQFF; CDR3nt: TGCAGTGCTCAGGGACTAGCGGGACCCTACAATGAGCAGTTCTTC
v_gene: TRBV20-1; abundance: few; d_gene: -; j_gene: TRBJ2-7; CDR3aa: CSARVFPQPSYEQYF; CDR3nt: TGCAGTGCTAGAGTATTCCCCCAGCCCTCCTACGAGCAGTACTTC
v_gene: TRBV12-3/TRBV12-4; abundance: -; d_gene: TRBD2; j_gene: TRBJ2-2; CDR3aa: CASSPGLAGAGELFF; CDR3nt: TGTGCCAGCAGTCCGGGACTAGCGGGGGCCGGGGAGCTGTTTTTT
v_gene: TRBV4-2; abundance: -; d_gene: -; j_gene: TRBJ1-5; CDR3aa: CASSRGRGQPQHF; CDR3nt: TGTGCCAGCAGCCGAGGGAGGGGTCAGCCCCAGCATTTT
v_gene: TRBV30; abundance: -; d_gene: TRBD2; j_gene: TRBJ2-2; CDR3aa: CAWGGVLTSGEFTGELFF; CDR3nt: TGTGCCTGGGGGGGAGTCCTGACTAGCGGGGAGTTCACCGGGGAGCTGTTTTTT
v_gene: TRBV7-2; abundance: few; d_gene: -; j_gene: TRBJ2-3; CDR3aa: CASSFTGDTQYF; CDR3nt: TGTGCCAGCAGCTTTACCGGAGATACGCAGTATTTT
v_gene: TRBV7-9; abundance: -; d_gene: -; j_gene: TRBJ1-1; CDR3aa: CASRREGTEAFF; CDR3nt: TGTGCCAGCAGAAGGGAGGGCACTGAAGCTTTCTTT
v_gene: TRBV4-3; abundance: -; d_gene: -; j_gene: TRBJ2-7; CDR3aa: CASSQDPGAGYEQYF; CDR3nt: TGCGCCAGCAGCCAAGACCCAGGGGCAGGTTACGAGCAGTACTTC
v_gene: TRBV29-1; abundance: many; d_gene: -; j_gene: TRBJ1-1; CDR3aa: CSVQQGLNTEAFF; CDR3nt: TGCAGCGTTCAACAAGGCCTGAACACTGAAGCTTTCTTT
v_gene: TRBV4-3; abundance: -; d_gene: -; j_gene: TRBJ1-2; CDR3aa: CASSQEDSNYGYTF; CDR3nt: TGCGCCAGCAGCCAAGAAGACAGTAACTATGGCTACACCTTC
v_gene: TRBV12-3/TRBV12-4; abundance: many; d_gene: TRBD2; j_gene: TRBJ2-4; CDR3aa: CASSARGLASIQYF; CDR3nt: TGTGCCAGCAGCGCCCGAGGACTAGCAAGCATTCAGTACTTC
v_gene: TRBV9; abundance: few; d_gene: TRBD1; j_gene: TRBJ1-1; CDR3aa: CASSTRDSTNTEAFF; CDR3nt: TGTGCCAGCAGCACCCGGGACAGCACTAACACTGAAGCTTTCTTT
v_gene: TRBV7-8; abundance: -; d_gene: TRBD2; j_gene: TRBJ2-5; CDR3aa: CASSSRLAGASRETQYF; CDR3nt: TGTGCCAGCAGTTCGAGACTAGCGGGGGCCTCAAGGGAGACCCAGTACTTC
v_gene: TRBV20-1; abundance: -; d_gene: -; j_gene: TRBJ1-1; CDR3aa: CSARIATNTEAFF; CDR3nt: TGCAGTGCTAGGATCGCCACAAACACTGAAGCTTTCTTT
v_gene: TRBV4-2; abundance: -; d_gene: TRBD2; j_gene: TRBJ2-5; CDR3aa: CASSQETRSGGQETQYF; CDR3nt: TGTGCCAGCAGCCAAGAGACGCGATCGGGGGGGCAAGAGACCCAGTACTTC
v_gene: TRBV5-1; abundance: -; d_gene: -; j_gene: TRBJ1-3; CDR3aa: CASSVELGASGNTIYF; CDR3nt: TGCGCCAGCAGTGTCGAGCTGGGGGCTTCTGGAAACACCATATATTTT
v_gene: TRBV7-2; abundance: -; d_gene: -; j_gene: TRBJ1-2; CDR3aa: CASSLGGLGRNYGYTF; CDR3nt: TGTGCCAGCAGCTTAGGGGGGCTGGGGCGCAACTATGGCTACACCTTC
v_gene: TRBV5-6; abundance: -; d_gene: TRBD1; j_gene: TRBJ2-5; CDR3aa: CASSTPGQWKTQYF; CDR3nt: TGTGCCAGCAGCACGCCGGGACAGTGGAAGACCCAGTACTTC
v_gene: TRBV5-1; abundance: few; d_gene: -; j_gene: TRBJ2-3; CDR3aa: CASSPGRGASDTQYF; CDR3nt: TGCGCCAGCAGCCCGGGGAGGGGGGCATCAGATACGCAGTATTTT
v_gene: TRBV28; abundance: -; d_gene: -; j_gene: TRBJ2-3; CDR3aa: CATAEDTQYF; CDR3nt: TGTGCCACCGCGGAGGATACGCAGTATTTT
v_gene: TRBV5-1; abundance: -; d_gene: -; j_gene: TRBJ1-1; CDR3aa: CASSLQGTRGTEAFF; CDR3nt: TGCGCCAGCAGCTTACAGGGTACTAGGGGCACTGAAGCTTTCTTT
v_gene: TRBV6-5; abundance: many; d_gene: -; j_gene: TRBJ2-4; CDR3aa: CASSYSSGKNIQYF; CDR3nt: TGTGCCAGCAGTTACTCCTCAGGGAAAAACATTCAGTACTTC
v_gene: TRBV6-7; abundance: -; d_gene: -; j_gene: TRBJ1-4; CDR3aa: CAKLRGEKLFF; CDR3nt: TGTGCCAAGCTTCGGGGTGAAAAACTGTTTTTT
v_gene: TRBV9; abundance: -; d_gene: TRBD2; j_gene: TRBJ2-1; CDR3aa: CASSAPLAGESSYNEQFF; CDR3nt: TGTGCCAGCAGCGCCCCCCTAGCGGGGGAGAGCTCCTACAATGAGCAGTTCTTC
v_gene: TRBV5-1; abundance: many; d_gene: -; j_gene: TRBJ2-1; CDR3aa: CASTPRGAYNEQFF; CDR3nt: TGCGCCAGCACCCCCCGGGGGGCATACAATGAGCAGTTCTTC
v_gene: TRBV15; abundance: few; d_gene: -; j_gene: TRBJ1-5; CDR3aa: CATSMASNQPQHF; CDR3nt: TGTGCCACCAGCATGGCGAGCAATCAGCCCCAGCATTTT
v_gene: TRBV6-5; abundance: -; d_gene: -; j_gene: TRBJ2-5; CDR3aa: CASSYSIETQYF; CDR3nt: TGTGCCAGCAGTTACTCGATCGAGACCCAGTACTTC
v_gene: TRBV10-2; abundance: -; d_gene: TRBD1; j_gene: TRBJ2-3; CDR3aa: CASNGQGPDTQYF; CDR3nt: TGCGCCAGCAACGGACAGGGGCCAGATACGCAGTATTTT
v_gene: TRBV4-3; abundance: -; d_gene: TRBD1; j_gene: TRBJ2-4; CDR3aa: CASSLTRDRAAHIQYF; CDR3nt: TGCGCCAGCAGCCTCACCCGGGACAGGGCCGCCCACATTCAGTACTTC
v_gene: TRBV7-9; abundance: few; d_gene: TRBD1; j_gene: TRBJ2-1; CDR3aa: CASSLDQGVGAYNEQFF; CDR3nt: TGTGCCAGCAGCTTAGATCAGGGGGTAGGTGCCTACAATGAGCAGTTCTTC
v_gene: TRBV4-1; abundance: -; d_gene: -; j_gene: TRBJ1-5; CDR3aa: CASSQQTVSRPQHF; CDR3nt: TGCGCCAGCAGCCAACAAACAGTTTCGCGGCCCCAGCATTTT
v_gene: TRBV5-1; abundance: -; d_gene: TRBD2; j_gene: TRBJ2-5; CDR3aa: CASSLVLGAPSGEETQYF; CDR3nt: TGCGCCAGCAGCTTGGTGCTCGGGGCCCCTAGCGGGGAAGAGACCCAGTACTTC
v_gene: TRBV7-2; abundance: -; d_gene: -; j_gene: TRBJ2-5; CDR3aa: CASSLNPYQETQYF; CDR3nt: TGTGCCAGCAGCCTCAACCCGTACCAAGAGACCCAGTACTTC